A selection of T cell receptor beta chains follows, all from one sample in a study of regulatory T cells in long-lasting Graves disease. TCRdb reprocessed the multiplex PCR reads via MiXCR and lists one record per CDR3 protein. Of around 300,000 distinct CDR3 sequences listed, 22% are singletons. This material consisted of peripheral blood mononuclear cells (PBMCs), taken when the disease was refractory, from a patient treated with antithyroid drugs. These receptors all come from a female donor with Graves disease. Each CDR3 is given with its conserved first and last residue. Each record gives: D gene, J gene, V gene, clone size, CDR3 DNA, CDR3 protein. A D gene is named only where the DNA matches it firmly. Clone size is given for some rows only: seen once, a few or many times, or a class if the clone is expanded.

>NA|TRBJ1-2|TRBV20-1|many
TGCAGTGCTAAAGGAGGGGGCTACACCTTC
CSAKGGGYTF
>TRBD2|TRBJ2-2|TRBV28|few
TGTGCCAGCAGTTGGGAGGGACTAGCGGGACCTACCGGGGAGCTGTTTTTT
CASSWEGLAGPTGELFF
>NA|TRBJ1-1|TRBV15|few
TGTGCCACCAGCCGCTCCGGATGGTCGAACACTGAAGCTTTCTTT
CATSRSGWSNTEAFF
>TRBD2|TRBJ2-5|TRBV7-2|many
TGTGCCAGCAGCTTCGGGACTAGCGGGCGGGGGACCCAGTACTTC
CASSFGTSGRGTQYF
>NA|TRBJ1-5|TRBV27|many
TGTGCCAGCAGTCCCCCCAACGGTCAGCCCCAGCATTTT
CASSPPNGQPQHF
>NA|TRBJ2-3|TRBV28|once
TGTGCCAGCAGTTTATTTACAGCGATCACTAGCACAGATACGCAGTATTTT
CASSLFTAITSTDTQYF
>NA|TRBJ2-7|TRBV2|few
TGTGCCAGCAGTGAATTATCAGGGTCCCACGAGCAGTACTTC
CASSELSGSHEQYF
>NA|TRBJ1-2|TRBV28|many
TGTGCCAGCAGTTTCCCTACTTGGGGTGGCTACACCTTC
CASSFPTWGGYTF
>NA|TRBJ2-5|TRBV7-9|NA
TGTGCCAGCAGTCGAAGGCTCGGGAGTATATCACAAGAGACCCAGTACTTC
CASSRRLGSISQETQYF
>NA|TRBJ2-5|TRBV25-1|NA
TGTGCCAGCAGTGAAGAGGGGAGGTTGCTCTTCGAGACCCAGTACTTC
CASSEEGRLLFETQYF